A single sample is the source of the 8 T cell receptor beta chains below, sequenced in a study of T-cell reconstitution after alpha-beta-depleted transplantation in children. Molecular barcoding with unique molecular identifiers was used for the TCRbeta library. TCRdb reprocessed the PCR reads via MiXCR and lists one record per CDR3 protein. In the table there are around 600,000 distinct CDR3 sequences, 15% to 20% of which are singletons. The source material was PBMCs from the stem cell graft donor, sampled from the stem cell graft. The origin of the receptors is a human donor who donated a stem cell graft to a child with acute myeloid leukemia.

This clonotype was counted ten times or more. This chain joins TRBV30 and TRBJ2-3, with 10 bases lining up with TRBD2. CDR3 size: 15 residues. Germline values: CDR1 GTSNPN, CDR2 SVGIG (reference sequence). V lost 2 bases, J lost 5 bases, and 7 bases stayed unmatched. CDR3 sequence (DNA): TGTGCCTGGAGTCCGAGCGGGGGGGCAGGAGATACGCAGTATTTT. Translation gives CAWSPSGGAGDTQYF.

This clonotype was detected many times. The rearrangement joins TRBV20-1 to TRBJ1-3, with D possibly being TRBD1 (5 bases). The germline V and J ends were trimmed by 5 bases and 0 bases, with 14 bases remaining between them. CDR3 size: 15 residues. Germline V gene sequence: CDR1 DFQATT, CDR2 SNEGSKA (reference sequence). The DNA of the CDR3 is TGCAGTGCTGCGCAGGGTAAACCCTCTGGAAACACCATATATTTT. Its protein product is CSAAQGKPSGNTIYF.

The chain has TRBV24-1 and TRBJ2-5; 9 nucleotides match TRBD1. This CDR3 comprises 15 residues. The junction had 5 bases not matched to a gene; V was cut back by 4 bases and J by 3 bases. Germline V gene data show CDR1 as KGHDR and CDR2 as SFDVKD. The CDR3 region is CATSESGQGKETQYF. Written as DNA, the CDR3 is TGTGCCACCAGTGAATCGGGACAGGGAAAAGAGACCCAGTACTTC.

CDR3 protein: CASSLGSGGKEETQYF. DNA for the CDR3: TGCGCCAGCAGCTTGGGTTCCGGGGGAAAGGAAGAGACCCAGTACTTC. This chain uses TRBV5-1 with TRBJ2-5; maybe TRBD2 (6 bases). Germline CDR1 is SGHRS and CDR2 is YFSETQ. V lost 0 bases to trimming and J lost 3 bases, with 15 bases between them. There are 16 residues in the CDR3.

The rearrangement links TRBV7-9 to TRBJ1-3; D remains ambiguous. V dropped 2 bases and J dropped 2 bases, with 10 bases sitting between them. CDR3 size: 15 residues. Germline loops: CDR1 SEHNR, CDR2 FQNEAQ (reference sequence). The CDR3 nucleotides read TGTGCCAGCAGCTTACGGGAGGCGACTGGAAACACCATATATTTT. It codes for CASSLREATGNTIYF.

The chain employs TRBV5-1 and TRBJ2-1, with TRBD2 identical over 11 bases. The length of the CDR3 is 15 residues. Germline V lookup: CDR1 SGHRS, CDR2 YFSETQ. Losses at the gene ends were 5 bases for V and 6 bases for J; bases not matched to a gene: 7. CDR3 region: CASSSLAGGFNEQFF. The CDR3 region has the DNA TGCGCCAGCAGTTCTCTAGCGGGGGGATTCAATGAGCAGTTCTTC. The variable domain in full, with the rest retrieved from reference TRBV5-1 and TRBJ2-1, is KAGVTQTPRYLIKTRGQQVTLSCSPISGHRSVSWYQQTPGQGLQFLFEYFSETQRNKGNFPGRFSGRQFSNSRSEMNVSTLELGDSALYLCASSSLAGGFNEQFFGPGTRLTVL.

This clonotype was picked up a small number of times. The rearrangement joins TRBV11-2 to TRBJ2-1, with 7 bases lining up with TRBD2. The CDR3 sequence is 18 residues long. The germline gives CDR1 SGHAT, CDR2 FQNNGV. Trimming took 2 bases from V and 6 from J; bases not matched to a gene: 16. CDR3 sequence (DNA): TGTGCCAGCAGCTTAAGGGTGATTGCGGGGGTCCCGGGCAATGAGCAGTTCTTC. This codes for CASSLRVIAGVPGNEQFF.

To note about this clonotype: Mismatch with germline at one junction end may stem from a read error. The rearrangement links TRBV12-3 or TRBV12-4 to TRBJ1-4, with D unresolved. CDR3 length: 13 amino acids. CDR3 DNA sequence: TGTGCCAGCAGTCCCGGGCCTTTCGAAAAACAGTTTTTT. This encodes CASSPGPFEKQFF.